This T cell receptor beta chain derives from a study of OX40 agonist ivuxolimab in advanced cancers. Study-wide context: The drug used for patients, ivuxolimab, was an agonistic anti-OX40 (CD134) antibody.

V gave up 4 bases and J gave up 2 bases; unmatched junction bases: 11. The CDR3 extends over 16 amino acids. Germline V gene lookup returns CDR1 SGHNT and CDR2 YYREEE (reference sequence). This clone has a single count. Generated by immunoSEQ multiplex PCR, the TCRdb table keeps only in-frame clones and is missing some. The repertoire holds tens of thousands of clones, with around 89% as singletons. V gene TRBV5-4 combines with J gene TRBJ2-7; 8 bases agree with TRBD2. This TCR was sampled from an adult with an advanced solid tumor such as melanoma, head and neck, liver or kidney cancer. Source: CD4+ or CD8+ T cells sorted from blood, taken in a trial of the OX40 agonist ivuxolimab. Written as DNA, the CDR3 is TGTGCCAGCAGCCCCCGGGGGGGCGGAGGAACCTACGAGCAGTACTTC. Residues: CASSPRGGGGTYEQYF.